This T cell receptor beta chain was captured by sequencing in a study of cytomegalovirus exposure and HLA in healthy donors. Study information: Unique TCRs numbering approximately 81 million, obtained from HLA-typed donors, made up an early data release.

This clone was picked up a small number of times. Trimming removed 2 bases at V and 4 bases at J, with 9 bases between. Germline V gives CDR1 SGHNT, CDR2 YYREEE (reference sequence). The CDR3 length is 14 residues. The PCR employed 60 Vbeta primers together with 13 Jbeta primers. Repertoires were generated with immunoSEQ multiplex PCR, while TCRdb's copy carries only in-frame clones and drops some. The data contain roughly 120,000 clones, 15% of them singletons. The TCR originated in a woman aged 18-30 years in good health and CMV-seronegative. Material: PBMCs. The genes are TRBV5-4 and TRBJ1-4; D not resolved. CDR3 bases: TGTGCCAGCAGCTTTGGGCCGCTTAATGAAAAACTGTTTTTT. This translates into CASSFGPLNEKLFF.